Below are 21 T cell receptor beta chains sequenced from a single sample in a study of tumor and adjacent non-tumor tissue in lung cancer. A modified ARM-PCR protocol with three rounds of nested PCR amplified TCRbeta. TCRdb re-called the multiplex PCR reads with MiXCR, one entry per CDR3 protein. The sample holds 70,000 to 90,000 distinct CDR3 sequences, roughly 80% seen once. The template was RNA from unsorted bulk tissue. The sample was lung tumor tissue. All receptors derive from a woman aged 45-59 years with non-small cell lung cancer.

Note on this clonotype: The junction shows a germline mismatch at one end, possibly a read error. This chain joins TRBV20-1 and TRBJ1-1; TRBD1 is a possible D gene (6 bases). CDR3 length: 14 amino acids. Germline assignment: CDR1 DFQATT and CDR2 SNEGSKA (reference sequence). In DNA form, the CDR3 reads TGCAGTGCTAGAGTCCTGACAGGCTGGACTGAAGGTTTCTTT. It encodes CSARVLTGWTEGFF.

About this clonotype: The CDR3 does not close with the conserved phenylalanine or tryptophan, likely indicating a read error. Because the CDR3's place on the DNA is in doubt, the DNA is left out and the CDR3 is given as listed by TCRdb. This CDR3 is CAISEGLTNEKVLI. The chain recombines TRBV10-3 with TRBJ1-4. The CDR3 region is 14 residues in length, termini included. The germline CDR1 and CDR2 sequences are ENHRY and SYGVKD.

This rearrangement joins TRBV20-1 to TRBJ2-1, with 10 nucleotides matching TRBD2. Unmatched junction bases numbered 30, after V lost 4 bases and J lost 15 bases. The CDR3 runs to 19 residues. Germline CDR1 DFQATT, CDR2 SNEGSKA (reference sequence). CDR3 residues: CSATWNSASGSVSRNELFF. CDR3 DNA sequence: TGCAGTGCTACTTGGAACTCGGCTAGCGGGAGCGTGTCTCGCAATGAACTGTTCTTC.

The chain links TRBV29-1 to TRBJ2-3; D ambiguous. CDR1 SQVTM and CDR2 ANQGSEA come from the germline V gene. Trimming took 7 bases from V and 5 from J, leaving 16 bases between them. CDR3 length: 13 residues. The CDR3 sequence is CSGHGPTIDTQYF. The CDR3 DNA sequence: TGCAGCGGTCATGGGCCAACCATAGATACGCAGTATTTT.

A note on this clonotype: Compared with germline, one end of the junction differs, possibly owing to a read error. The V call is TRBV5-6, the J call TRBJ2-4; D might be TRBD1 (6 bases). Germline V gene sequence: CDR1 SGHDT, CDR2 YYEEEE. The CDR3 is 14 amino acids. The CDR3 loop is CANTLRQAGNIHYF. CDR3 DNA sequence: TGTGCCAACACCTTAAGACAGGCCGGAAACATTCATTACTTC.

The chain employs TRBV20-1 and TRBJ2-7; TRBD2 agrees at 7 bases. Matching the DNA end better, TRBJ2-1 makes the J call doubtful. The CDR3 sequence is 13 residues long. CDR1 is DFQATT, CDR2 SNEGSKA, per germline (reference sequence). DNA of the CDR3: TGCAGTGTTACTAGCGTCCACTCCTACGAGCAGTTCTTC. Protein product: CSVTSVHSYEQFF.

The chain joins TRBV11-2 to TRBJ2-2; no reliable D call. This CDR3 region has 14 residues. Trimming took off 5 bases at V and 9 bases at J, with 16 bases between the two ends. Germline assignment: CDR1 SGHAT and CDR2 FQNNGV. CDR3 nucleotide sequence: TGTGCCAGCAGCCGCTCTGCGGCGGCCTGGGAGCTGTTTTTT. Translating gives CASSRSAAAWELFF.

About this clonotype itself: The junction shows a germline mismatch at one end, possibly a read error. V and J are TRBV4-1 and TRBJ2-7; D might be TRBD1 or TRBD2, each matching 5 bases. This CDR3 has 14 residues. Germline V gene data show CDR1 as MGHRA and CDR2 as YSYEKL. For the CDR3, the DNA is TGCGCTAACAGACATCCCTTGCGAGGGGACGAGCGGTACTTC. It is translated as CANRHPLRGDERYF.

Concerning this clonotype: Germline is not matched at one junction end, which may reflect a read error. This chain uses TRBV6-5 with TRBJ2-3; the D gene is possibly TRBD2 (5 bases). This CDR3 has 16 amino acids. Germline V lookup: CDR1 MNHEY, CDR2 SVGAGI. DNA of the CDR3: TGTGTCAGCAGTTACTCGCTTACGGGATGCACAGATACGCAGTATTTT. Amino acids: CVSSYSLTGCTDTQYF.

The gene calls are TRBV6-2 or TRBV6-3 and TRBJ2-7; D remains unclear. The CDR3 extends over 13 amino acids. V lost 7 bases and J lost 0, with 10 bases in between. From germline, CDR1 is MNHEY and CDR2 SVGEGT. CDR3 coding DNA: TGTGCCAGCATGGACGGTGCCTCCTACGAGCAGTACTTC. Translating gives CASMDGASYEQYF.

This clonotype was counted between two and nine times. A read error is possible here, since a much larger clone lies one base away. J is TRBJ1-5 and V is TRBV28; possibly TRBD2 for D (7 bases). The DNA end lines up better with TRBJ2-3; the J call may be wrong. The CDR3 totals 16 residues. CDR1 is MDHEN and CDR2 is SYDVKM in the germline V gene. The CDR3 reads CASSLIGGAANQPQYF. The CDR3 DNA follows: TGTGCCAGCAGTCTAATAGGGGGGGCTGCCAATCAGCCCCAGTATTTT.

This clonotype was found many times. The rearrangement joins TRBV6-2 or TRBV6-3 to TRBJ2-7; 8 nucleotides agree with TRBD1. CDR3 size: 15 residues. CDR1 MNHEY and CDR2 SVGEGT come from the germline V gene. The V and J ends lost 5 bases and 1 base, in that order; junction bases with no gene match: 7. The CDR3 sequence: CASSTPGQGSYEQYF. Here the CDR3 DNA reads TGTGCCAGCAGTACCCCAGGACAGGGTTCCTACGAGCAGTACTTC.

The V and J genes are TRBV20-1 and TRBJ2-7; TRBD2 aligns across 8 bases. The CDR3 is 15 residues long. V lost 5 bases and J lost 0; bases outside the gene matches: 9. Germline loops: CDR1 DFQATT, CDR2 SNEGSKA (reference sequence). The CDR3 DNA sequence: TGCAGTGCTCGACAATGCGGGAGGAACTCCTACGAGCAGTACTTC. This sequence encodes CSARQCGRNSYEQYF.

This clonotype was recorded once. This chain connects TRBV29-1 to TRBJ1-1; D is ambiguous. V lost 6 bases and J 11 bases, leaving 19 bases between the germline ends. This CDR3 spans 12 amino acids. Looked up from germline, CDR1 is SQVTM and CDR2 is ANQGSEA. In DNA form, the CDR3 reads TGCAGCGTAAAACATGTCGGGGATGAGGCTTTCTTT. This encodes CSVKHVGDEAFF.

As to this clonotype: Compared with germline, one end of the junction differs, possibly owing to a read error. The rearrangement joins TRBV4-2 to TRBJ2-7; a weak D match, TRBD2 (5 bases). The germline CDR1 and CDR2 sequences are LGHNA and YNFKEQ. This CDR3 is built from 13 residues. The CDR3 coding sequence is TGTGCCAACAGCGGCCAGGCCGGCCACGAGCAGTACTTC. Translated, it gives CANSGQAGHEQYF.

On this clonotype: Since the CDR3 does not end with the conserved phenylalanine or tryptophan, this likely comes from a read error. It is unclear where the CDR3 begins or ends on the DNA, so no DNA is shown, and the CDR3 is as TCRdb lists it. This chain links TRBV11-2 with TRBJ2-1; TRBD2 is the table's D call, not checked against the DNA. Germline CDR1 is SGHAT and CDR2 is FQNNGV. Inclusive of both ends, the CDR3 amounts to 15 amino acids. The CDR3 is CASSFIAGGENEHFV.

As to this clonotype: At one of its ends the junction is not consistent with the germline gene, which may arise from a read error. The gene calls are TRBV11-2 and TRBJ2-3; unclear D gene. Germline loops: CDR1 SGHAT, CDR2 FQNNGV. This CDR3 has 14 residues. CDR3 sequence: CTTSPSLSTDTEYF. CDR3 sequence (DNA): TGTACCACCAGCCCGTCGCTGTCCACAGATACGGAGTATTTT.

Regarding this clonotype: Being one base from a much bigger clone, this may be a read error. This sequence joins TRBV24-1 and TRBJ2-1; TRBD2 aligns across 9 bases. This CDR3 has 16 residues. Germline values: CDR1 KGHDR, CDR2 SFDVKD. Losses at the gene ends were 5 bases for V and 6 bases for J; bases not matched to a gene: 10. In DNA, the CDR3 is TGTGCCACCAGTGTCTCCGGGACTAGCCTGATCAATGAGCAGTTCTTC. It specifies CATSVSGTSLINEQFF.

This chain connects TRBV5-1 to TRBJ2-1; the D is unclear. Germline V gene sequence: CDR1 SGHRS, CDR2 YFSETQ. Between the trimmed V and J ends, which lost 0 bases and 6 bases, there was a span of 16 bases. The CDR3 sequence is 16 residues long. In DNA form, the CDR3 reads TGCGCCAGCAGCTTGGCTAGTCAAGTTCTTAGCAATGAGCAGTTCTTC. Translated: CASSLASQVLSNEQFF.

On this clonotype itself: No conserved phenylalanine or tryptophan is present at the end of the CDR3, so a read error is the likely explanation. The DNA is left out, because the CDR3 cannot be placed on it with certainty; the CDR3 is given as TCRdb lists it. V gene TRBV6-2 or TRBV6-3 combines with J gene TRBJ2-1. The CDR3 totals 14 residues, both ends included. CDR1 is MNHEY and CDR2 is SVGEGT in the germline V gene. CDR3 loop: CASGGRKFYNEQFS.

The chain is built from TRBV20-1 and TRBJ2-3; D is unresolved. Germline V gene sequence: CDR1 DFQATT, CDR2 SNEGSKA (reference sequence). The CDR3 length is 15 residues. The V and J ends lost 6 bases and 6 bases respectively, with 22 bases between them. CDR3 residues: CSARLHGSGTDTQYF. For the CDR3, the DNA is TGCAGTGCACGCCTCCATGGCAGTGGTACGGATACGCAGTATTTT.